Each of the 25 T cell receptor beta chains below was sequenced from the same sample in a study of T cell responses to AZD1222 COVID-19 vaccine. The method was immunoSEQ multiplex PCR; TCRdb's version includes in-frame clones alone and lacks a portion of them. In the table there are roughly 140,000 clones, 88% of which are singletons. Sample: peripheral blood, taken on day 0 of AZD1222 vaccination. These TCRs come from an adult in good health.

The rearrangement uses TRBV7-9 and TRBJ2-7, with a tentative D call TRBD2 (6 bases). CDR1 is SEHNR and CDR2 is FQNEAQ in the germline V gene (reference sequence). The CDR3 contains 15 residues. Trimming pared 4 bases from V and 4 bases from J, leaving 17 bases between. The CDR3 coding sequence is TGTGCCAGCAGCTCCCGACTAGACGCCGCTTACGAGCAGTACTTC. Its protein product is CASSSRLDAAYEQYF. The full variable domain, in which reference TRBV7-9 and TRBJ2-7 provide the parts outside the CDR3, is DTGVSQNPRHKITKRGQNVTFRCDPISEHNRLYWYRQTLGQGPEFLTYFQNEAQLEKSRLLSDRFSAERPKGSFSTLEIQRTEQGDSAMYLCASSSRLDAAYEQYFGPGTRLTVT.

This chain links TRBV15 with TRBJ2-5; a weak D match, TRBD1 (6 bases). The CDR3 length is 18 residues. Germline V gene sequence: CDR1 LNHNV, CDR2 YYDKDF (reference sequence). Trimming cost V 2 bases and J 5 bases, with 24 bases left between them. This chain's CDR3 is CATSRLQGVTSPGETQYF. CDR3 in DNA: TGTGCCACCAGCAGACTACAGGGAGTCACCTCCCCGGGGGAGACCCAGTACTTC.

V and J are TRBV6-1 and TRBJ2-4; maybe TRBD2 (7 bases). The CDR3 is 20 amino acids. The germline V gene encodes CDR1 MNHNS and CDR2 SASEGT. V was pared by 4 bases and J by 6 bases, with 31 bases between. The CDR3 is CASSGGGLAGRLKILNIQYF. Written as DNA, the CDR3 is TGTGCCAGCAGTGGGGGGGGGCTGGCAGGCCGACTAAAGATTCTAAACATTCAGTACTTC.

This chain links TRBV5-5 with TRBJ2-7; 9 bases fit TRBD1. The V gene end was trimmed by 3 bases and the J gene end by 6 bases; junction bases not matched to a gene: 4. The length of the CDR3 is 13 residues. In germline, CDR1 is SGHKS, CDR2 YYEKEE (reference sequence). The CDR3 DNA follows: TGTGCCAGCAGCTGGGGGACAGGGTTCGAGCAGTACTTC. Translation gives CASSWGTGFEQYF. The whole variable domain, filled in from reference TRBV5-5 and TRBJ2-7, reads DAGVTQSPTHLIKTRGQQVTLRCSPISGHKSVSWYQQVLGQGPQFIFQYYEKEERGRGNFPDRFSARQFPNYSSELNVNALLLGDSALYLCASSWGTGFEQYFGPGTRLTVT.

This CDR3 is CASRETANYGYTF. CDR3 DNA sequence: TGTGCCAGCAGGGAGACAGCTAACTATGGCTACACCTTC. V and J are TRBV6-5 and TRBJ1-2; TRBD1 is a possible D gene (5 bases). Germline loops: CDR1 MNHEY, CDR2 SVGAGI. The CDR3 has 13 residues. V dropped 6 bases and J dropped 0 bases, with 8 bases sitting between them.

The chain links TRBV13 to TRBJ1-1; 9 nucleotides line up with TRBD1. Looked up from germline, CDR1 is PRHDT and CDR2 is FYEKMQ (reference sequence). The CDR3 covers 14 residues. V lost 5 bases and J lost 8; bases outside the gene matches: 9. Here the CDR3 DNA reads TGTGCCAGCAGCACCCGGGACAGGGTCGCAGAAGCTTTCTTT. Protein product: CASSTRDRVAEAFF.

The chain joins TRBV7-6 to TRBJ2-7; 9 bases fit TRBD1. Trimming removed 7 bases from V and 4 bases from J; junction bases left unmatched: 11. Germline V gene sequence: CDR1 SGHVS, CDR2 FNYEAQ. The length of the CDR3 is 15 residues. The CDR3 sequence is CASTPGTGGTYEQYF. CDR3 DNA: TGTGCCAGCACCCCCGGAACAGGGGGCACGTACGAGCAGTACTTC.

This clone was picked up a small number of times. J is TRBJ2-5 and V is TRBV4-1; D gene ambiguous. The length of the CDR3 is 14 residues. V was clipped by 0 bases and J by 6 bases, with 11 bases between them. Germline CDR1 is MGHRA and CDR2 is YSYEKL. The CDR3 nucleotides read TGCGCCAGCAGCCAAGAAGACTTTATAAAGACCCAGTACTTC. It yields the protein CASSQEDFIKTQYF.

The sample holds a few counts of this clone. The rearrangement joins TRBV27 to TRBJ1-2, with a tentative D call TRBD1 (5 bases). The CDR3 is made up of 13 amino acids. Looked up from germline, CDR1 is MNHEY and CDR2 is SMNVEV (reference sequence). Between the trimmed V and J ends, which lost 2 bases and 1 base, there was a span of 5 bases. CDR3 loop: CASSLQGNYGYTF. DNA of the CDR3: TGTGCCAGCAGTTTACAGGGTAACTATGGCTACACCTTC.

This clone was observed a single time. The rearrangement links TRBV27 to TRBJ2-7; 11 bases line up with TRBD2. The J segment lost 4 bases and the V segment lost 5 bases, leaving 10 bases of the junction unmatched. There are 16 residues in the CDR3. Germline V gene data show CDR1 as MNHEY and CDR2 as SMNVEV (reference sequence). The CDR3 loop is CASSTLSGRALYEQYF. DNA for the CDR3: TGTGCCAGCAGTACCCTTAGCGGGAGGGCCTTATACGAGCAGTACTTC.

DNA for the CDR3: TGTGCCAGCAGCTTTAGTAGGGGTGAGACTGAAGCTTTCTTT. It codes for CASSFSRGETEAFF. The V call is TRBV11-2, the J call TRBJ1-1; maybe TRBD1 (5 bases). CDR1 is SGHAT and CDR2 is FQNNGV in the germline V gene. This CDR3 comprises 14 residues. V was clipped by 3 bases and J by 5 bases, with 13 bases between them.

The chain is built from TRBV19 and TRBJ1-1; weak D call: TRBD1 (5 bases). The CDR3 has 12 amino acids. Per germline, CDR1 LNHDA and CDR2 SQIVND (reference sequence). The V end was cut by 5 bases, the J end by 1 base, with 5 bases between. The DNA for the CDR3 is TGTGCCAGTAGTCAGGGGAACACTGAAGCTTTCTTT. It yields the protein CASSQGNTEAFF.

The CDR3 region has the DNA TGTGCCAGCAGCTCCGCCATCCCTGCCTACGAGCAGTACTTC. Its translation: CASSSAIPAYEQYF. The chain is built from TRBV7-9 and TRBJ2-7; D is uncertain. This CDR3 comprises 14 residues. Between the trimmed V and J ends, which lost 4 bases and 2 bases, there was a span of 12 bases. Germline V gene data show CDR1 as SEHNR and CDR2 as FQNEAQ (reference sequence).

This sequence joins TRBV29-1 and TRBJ2-2, with 7 nucleotides matching TRBD2. The CDR3 runs to 13 residues. Germline CDR1 reads SQVTM; CDR2 reads ANQGSEA. Trimming took 7 bases from V and 5 from J; bases not matched to a gene: 7. The CDR3: CSGRLAETGELFF. CDR3 bases: TGCAGCGGCCGGCTAGCGGAAACCGGGGAGCTGTTTTTT.

This clone appeared once. This chain joins TRBV7-9 and TRBJ2-7, with a tentative D call TRBD1 (5 bases). Germline V gene sequence: CDR1 SEHNR, CDR2 FQNEAQ (reference sequence). This CDR3 is 14 amino acids long. V was trimmed by 5 bases and J by 5 bases, leaving 16 bases between them. The DNA for the CDR3 is TGTGCCAGCAGCGATCGACAGCTGATGGACGAGCAGTACTTC. This translates into CASSDRQLMDEQYF.

This CDR3 is CASSHRSPSTDTQYF. In DNA, the CDR3 is TGTGCCAGTAGCCATCGGTCTCCTAGCACAGATACGCAGTATTTT. The chain joins TRBV19 to TRBJ2-3; D not resolved. The germline V gene encodes CDR1 LNHDA and CDR2 SQIVND (reference sequence). Trimming removed 6 bases from V and 0 bases from J, with 13 bases in between. This CDR3 contains 15 residues.

The chain combines TRBV20-1 with TRBJ1-2, with D perhaps TRBD1 (5 bases). Germline CDR1 reads DFQATT; CDR2 reads SNEGSKA (reference sequence). The CDR3 is 14 residues long. V was cut by 3 bases and J by 4 bases, with 15 bases left in between. The CDR3 DNA is TGCAGTGCTAGTTTAAGGGACGGAGCCTATGGCTACACCTTC. It codes for CSASLRDGAYGYTF.

The chain is built from TRBV28 and TRBJ1-6, with D possibly being TRBD1 (5 bases). Germline V gene lookup returns CDR1 MDHEN and CDR2 SYDVKM. Trimming pared 2 bases from V and 6 bases from J, leaving 11 bases between. This CDR3 is 15 amino acids long. The CDR3 DNA is TGTGCCAGCAGTTTAGCGGGGGGTGTTAATTCACCCCTCCACTTT. It specifies CASSLAGGVNSPLHF.

The chain recombines TRBV4-3 with TRBJ2-3; D not resolved. Germline assignment: CDR1 LGHNA and CDR2 YSLEER. The CDR3 totals 13 residues. The V and J ends lost 1 base and 3 bases respectively, with 5 bases between them. The CDR3 loop reads CASSQVRTDTQYF. The CDR3 nucleotides read TGCGCCAGCAGCCAAGTCAGGACAGATACGCAGTATTTT.

This chain uses TRBV6-5 with TRBJ1-6; D gene unclear. The CDR3 totals 13 residues. V lost 4 bases to trimming and J lost 8 bases, with 9 bases between them. The germline V gene has CDR1 MNHEY and CDR2 SVGAGI. CDR3 residues: CASSSSRDSPLHF. CDR3 bases: TGTGCCAGCAGTTCTTCACGGGATTCACCCCTCCACTTT.

In this sample, this clone turned up once. One end of the junction is discordant with germline, which a read error may explain. The chain employs TRBV5-1 and TRBJ2-1; 9 bases match TRBD1. The CDR3 is 15 residues long. The germline V gene has CDR1 SGHRS and CDR2 YFSETQ. CDR3 protein: CASRLGTGSYNEQFF. The CDR3 DNA is TGCGCCAGCAGGTTGGGGACAGGGTCCTACAATGAGCAGTTCTTC.

The chain recombines TRBV25-1 with TRBJ1-1, with 7 bases identical to TRBD1. Per germline, CDR1 MGHDK and CDR2 SYGVNS. Trimming took 4 bases from V and 6 from J; bases not matched to a gene: 8. The CDR3 is 14 residues long. This CDR3 is CASSGTGTRSEAFF. The CDR3 DNA reads TGTGCCAGCAGTGGGACAGGAACACGATCTGAAGCTTTCTTT.

The genes are TRBV27 and TRBJ1-5; possibly TRBD1 for D (5 bases). Germline values: CDR1 MNHEY, CDR2 SMNVEV (reference sequence). V lost 0 bases and J lost 3, with 12 bases in between. CDR3 length equals 16 residues. The CDR3 protein is CASSLSRGRDNQPQHF. The CDR3 region has the DNA TGTGCCAGCAGTTTATCGAGGGGCAGGGACAATCAGCCCCAGCATTTT.

The chain links TRBV6-6 to TRBJ1-3; D possibly corresponds to TRBD1 (5 bases). Germline V gene data show CDR1 as MNHNY and CDR2 as SVGAGI (reference sequence). Trimming shortened V by 2 bases and J by 6 bases, and 8 bases separated the two germline ends. CDR3 length: 13 residues. Here the CDR3 reads CASSYARENTIYF. The CDR3 nucleotides read TGTGCCAGCAGTTACGCCAGGGAAAACACCATATATTTT.

This clone qualifies as medium-sized. This chain joins TRBV19 and TRBJ2-3; 10 bases map to TRBD2. Germline values: CDR1 LNHDA, CDR2 SQIVND (reference sequence). CDR3 length equals 15 residues. V gave up 7 bases and J gave up 4 bases; unmatched junction bases: 8. CDR3 residues: CASKPLAGESDTQYF. CDR3 sequence (DNA): TGTGCCAGTAAGCCCCTAGCGGGAGAGTCAGATACGCAGTATTTT. The complete variable domain, with remaining parts taken from reference TRBV19 and TRBJ2-3, reads DGGITQSPKYLFRKEGQNVTLSCEQNLNHDAMYWYRQDPGQGLRLIYYSQIVNDFQKGDIAEGYSVSREKKESFPLTVTSAQKNPTAFYLCASKPLAGESDTQYFGPGTRLTVL.